The subject of this entry is one T cell receptor (beta chain). Its antigen is still unknown. The sample is drawn from a study of T cells in Graves' hyperthyroidism and ophthalmopathy. Study-wide background: Peripheral blood was taken when the disease was first diagnosed, before any treatment began. General study results and limits: The model made its ophthalmopathy prediction, and onset followed a median around six months later.

TCR beta CDR3 sequences were amplified from RNA transcripts. The study used the HTBI primer set for a first-round RT-PCR of the TCR CDR3. A single record per CDR3 protein comes from TCRdb applying MiXCR to the multiplex PCR reads. Found here are under 650,000 distinct CDR3 sequences, 15% to 20% of them singletons; the top ten hold about 3.8%. J lost 9 bases, V lost 4 bases, and 6 bases had no gene match. This CDR3 region has 12 residues. Uncontrolled infections, other autoimmune diseases, pregnancy or lactation led to exclusion of patients. The clonotype originates from a woman younger than 45 with Graves' hyperthyroidism. Sequenced material: blood. The J gene is TRBJ2-7, the V gene TRBV12-3 or TRBV12-4; 7 nucleotides line up with TRBD1. CDR3 bases: TGTGCCAGCAGTTCAACAGGGGTCGGGCAGTACTTC. Its protein is CASSSTGVGQYF.